This T cell receptor beta chain was obtained from a study of early T cells in non-severe SARS-CoV-2 infection. The overall study: The authors sequenced bulk RNA from unsorted whole blood, leaving chains unpaired. Study outcomes and limitations: Private and CD4 specificities were missed by VDJdb matching, which favored anti-spike CD8 responses.

Individual cDNA molecules received unique molecular identifiers. One entry per CDR3 protein, called by TCRdb with MiXCR from the 5' RACE reads. The sample has under 70,000 distinct CDR3 sequences; approximately 10% are singletons. Between the trimmed V and J ends, which lost 4 bases and 2 bases, there was a span of 12 bases. The CDR3 consists of 14 residues. Germline values: CDR1 SGHTA, CDR2 FQGNSA. As concerns this clonotype: The target antigen is unknown.

The TCR was taken from an adult who was a healthcare worker with PCR-confirmed SARS-CoV-2 infection or an uninfected control (not recorded which). The V gene is TRBV7-2, the J gene TRBJ2-7; D is unclear. Sequencing was carried out using whole blood. The chain's CDR3 is CASSSPSAPYEQYF. The CDR3 DNA reads TGTGCCAGCAGCTCCCCATCGGCCCCCTACGAGCAGTACTTC.